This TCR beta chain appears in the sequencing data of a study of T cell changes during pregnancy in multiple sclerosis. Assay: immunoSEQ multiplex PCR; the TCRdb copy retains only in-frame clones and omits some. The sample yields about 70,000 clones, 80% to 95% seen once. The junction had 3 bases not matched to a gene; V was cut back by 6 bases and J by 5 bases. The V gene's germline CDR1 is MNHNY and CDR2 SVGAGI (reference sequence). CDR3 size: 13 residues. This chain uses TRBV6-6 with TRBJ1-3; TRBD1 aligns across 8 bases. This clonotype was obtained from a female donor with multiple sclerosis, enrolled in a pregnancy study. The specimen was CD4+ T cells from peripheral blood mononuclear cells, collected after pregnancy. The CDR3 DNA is TGTGCCAGCAGACAGGGGGATAGAAACACCATATATTTT. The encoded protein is CASRQGDRNTIYF.